This TCR beta chain is drawn from a study of blood T cell dynamics during melanoma immunotherapy. Across the whole study: Patients with metastatic melanoma got pembrolizumab or nivolumab-ipilimumab as first-line care. Findings and caveats of the study: Clones driving repertoire changes may be melanoma-specific or general immune activation.

In germline, CDR1 is SGHRS, CDR2 YFSETQ. CDR3 length equals 15 residues. J gave up 7 bases and V 4 bases, and 12 bases lay outside the gene matches. The time point: week 3, after first cycle of checkpoint inhibitor. Each bulk PBMC sample had roughly 350 ng DNA loaded. TCRdb's table, derived via immunoSEQ multiplex PCR, lists solely in-frame clones and lacks some. The sample yields about 8,400 clones, 75% to 90% seen once. Points on this clone: Its antigen remains unknown.

The TCR originated in a human donor with melanoma. This rearrangement joins TRBV5-1 to TRBJ1-2; 8 nucleotides match TRBD1. The sample was blood, taken from a patient treated with checkpoint blockade. The chain's CDR3 is CASSQPRGQGGGYTF. CDR3 coding DNA: TGCGCCAGCAGCCAACCCCGCGGACAGGGCGGTGGCTACACCTTC.